A single sample gave rise to the 5 T cell receptor beta chains below, sequenced in a study of response to subunit inactivated influenza vaccine. TCRdb passed the RT-PCR reads through MiXCR, listing each CDR3 protein once. The table includes roughly 780,000 distinct CDR3 sequences, around a sixth detected once. The specimen was PBMCs from blood, collected 4 to 6 days after vaccination. The receptors were gathered from a man in his fifties or sixties who received an inactivated influenza vaccine.

CDR3 in amino acids: CASSLGGYGSYNEQFF. The CDR3 nucleotides read TGTGCCAGCAGTTTAGGGGGGTATGGCTCCTACAATGAGCAGTTCTTC. The chain uses TRBV27 and TRBJ2-1, with a possible D match to TRBD2 (6 bases). This CDR3 region has 16 residues. Deletions cut 2 bases from V and 0 bases from J, with 11 bases between. Germline-derived CDR1 and CDR2 are MNHEY and SMNVEV (reference sequence).

This sequence joins TRBV6-1 and TRBJ2-5; D possibly uses TRBD1 or TRBD2 (5 bases each). This CDR3 is 14 amino acids long. Germline V gene data show CDR1 as MNHNS and CDR2 as SASEGT. V was cut by 1 base and J by 5 bases, with 11 bases left in between. For the CDR3, the DNA is TGTGCCAGCAGTGAAGGATGGGGCGGGGAGACCCAGTACTTC. It yields the protein CASSEGWGGETQYF.

This clonotype was seen a handful of times. The rearrangement links TRBV29-1 to TRBJ2-1; 7 bases are a match to TRBD1. The V and J ends lost 3 bases and 8 bases, in that order; junction bases with no gene match: 13. Germline V CDR1 and CDR2: SQVTM, ANQGSEA. CDR3 length: 15 residues. This chain's CDR3 is CSVDRGQAAGDEQFF. The CDR3 DNA reads as TGCAGCGTTGATAGAGGACAGGCCGCTGGGGATGAGCAGTTCTTC.

This clonotype was counted ten times or more. The chain is built from TRBV20-1 and TRBJ2-1; 13 nucleotides line up with TRBD2. The CDR3 loop spans 14 amino acids. V lost 7 bases, J lost 3 bases, and 3 bases stayed unmatched. CDR1 is DFQATT and CDR2 is SNEGSKA in the germline V gene (reference sequence). DNA of the CDR3: TGCAGTGGAGGACTAGCGGGAGTCTACAATGAGCAGTTCTTC. Protein sequence: CSGGLAGVYNEQFF.

This clonotype was recorded a few times. The genes are TRBV12-3 or TRBV12-4 and TRBJ1-5, with D tentatively TRBD1 (5 bases). This CDR3 spans 16 amino acids. Trimming shortened V by 3 bases and J by 1 base, and 13 bases separated the two germline ends. The CDR3 region is CASSLAREESNQPQHF. The CDR3 coding sequence is TGTGCCAGCAGTTTGGCCAGGGAGGAGAGCAATCAGCCCCAGCATTTT.